The subject of this entry is one T cell receptor (beta chain). These data are taken from a study of blood T cell repertoires in COVID-19. Study as a whole: Some COVID-19 samples were acute and others convalescent; all came from the United States, Italy and Spain. PBMCs, B-cell-depleted T cells, or T cells were the source of the cDNA or gDNA that made up the material.

Germline V gene sequence: CDR1 MNHEY, CDR2 SVGEGT. V dropped 6 bases and J dropped 8; count of bases not matched to a gene: 7. The CDR3 spans 13 residues. Under the authors' procedure: Reference gene primer amplification in the assay estimated nucleated cell counts. Here immunoSEQ multiplex PCR was the method, and the copy in TCRdb shows in-frame clones only, minus some. That table gives V, J and clone size, and the DNA gave D and trimming. Seen here are tens of thousands of clones, approximately 89% observed once, and the top ten hold about 5.3%. The TCR originated in a man over 45 with active COVID-19. The sequenced sample was peripheral blood. The chain uses TRBV6-2 or TRBV6-3 and TRBJ1-5; TRBD1 agrees at 7 bases. CDR3 sequence reads: CASSHDRVKPQHF. DNA for the CDR3: TGTGCCAGCAGCCACGACAGGGTAAAGCCCCAGCATTTT.